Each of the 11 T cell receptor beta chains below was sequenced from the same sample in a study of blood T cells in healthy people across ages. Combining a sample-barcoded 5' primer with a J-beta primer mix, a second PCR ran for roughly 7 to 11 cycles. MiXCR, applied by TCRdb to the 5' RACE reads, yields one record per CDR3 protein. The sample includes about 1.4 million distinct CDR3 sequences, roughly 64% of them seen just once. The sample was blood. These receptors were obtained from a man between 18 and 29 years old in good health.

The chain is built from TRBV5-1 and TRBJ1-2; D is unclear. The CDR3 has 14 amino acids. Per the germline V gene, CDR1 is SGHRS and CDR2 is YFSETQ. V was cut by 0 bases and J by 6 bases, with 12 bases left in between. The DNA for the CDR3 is TGCGCCAGCAGCTTGGAAACAGCTGCTCATGGCTACACCTTC. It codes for CASSLETAAHGYTF.

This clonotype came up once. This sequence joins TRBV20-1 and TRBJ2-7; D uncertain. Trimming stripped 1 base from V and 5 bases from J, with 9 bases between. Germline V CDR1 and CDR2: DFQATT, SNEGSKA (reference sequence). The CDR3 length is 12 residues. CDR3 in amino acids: CSARVGSDEQYF. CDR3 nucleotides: TGCAGTGCTAGAGTCGGGTCCGACGAGCAGTACTTC.

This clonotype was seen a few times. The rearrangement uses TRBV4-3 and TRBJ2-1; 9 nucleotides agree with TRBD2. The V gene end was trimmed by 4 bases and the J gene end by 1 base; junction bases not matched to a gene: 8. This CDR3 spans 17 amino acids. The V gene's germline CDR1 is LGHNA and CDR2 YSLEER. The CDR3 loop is CASSLAPSGVSYNEQFF. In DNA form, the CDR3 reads TGCGCCAGCAGCCTTGCCCCTAGCGGGGTTTCCTACAATGAGCAGTTCTTC.

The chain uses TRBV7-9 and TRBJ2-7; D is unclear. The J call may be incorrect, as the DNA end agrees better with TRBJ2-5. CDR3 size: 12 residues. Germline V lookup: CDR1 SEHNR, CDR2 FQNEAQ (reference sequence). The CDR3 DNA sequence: TGTGCCAGCAGCCCTTTAGAAGAGACCCAGTACTTC. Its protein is CASSPLEETQYF.

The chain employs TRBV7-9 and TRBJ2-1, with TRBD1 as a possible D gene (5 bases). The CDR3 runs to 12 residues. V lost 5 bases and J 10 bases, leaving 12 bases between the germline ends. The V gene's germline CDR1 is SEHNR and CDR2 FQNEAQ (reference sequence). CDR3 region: CASSNPHREQFF. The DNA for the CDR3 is TGTGCCAGCAGCAACCCCCACAGGGAGCAGTTCTTC.

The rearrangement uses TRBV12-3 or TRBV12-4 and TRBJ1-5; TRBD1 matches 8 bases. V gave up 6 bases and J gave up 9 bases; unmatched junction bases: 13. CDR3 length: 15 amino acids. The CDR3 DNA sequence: TGTGCCAGCAGACCTGGGACAGGCCAACAGGGGCCCCAGCATTTT. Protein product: CASRPGTGQQGPQHF.

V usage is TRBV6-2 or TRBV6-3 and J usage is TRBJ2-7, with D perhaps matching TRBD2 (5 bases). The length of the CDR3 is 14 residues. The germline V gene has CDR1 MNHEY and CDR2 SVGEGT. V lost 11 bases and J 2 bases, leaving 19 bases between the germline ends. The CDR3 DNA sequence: TGTGCCGGCACCCCGGGCAGACTAACCTACGAGCAGTACTTC. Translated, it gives CAGTPGRLTYEQYF.

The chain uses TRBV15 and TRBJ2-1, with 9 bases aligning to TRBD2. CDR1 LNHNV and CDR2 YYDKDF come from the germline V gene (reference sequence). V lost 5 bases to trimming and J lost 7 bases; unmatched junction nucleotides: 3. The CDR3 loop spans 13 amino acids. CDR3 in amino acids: CATSGLASNEQFF. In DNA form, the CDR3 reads TGTGCCACCAGCGGACTAGCGTCGAATGAGCAGTTCTTC.

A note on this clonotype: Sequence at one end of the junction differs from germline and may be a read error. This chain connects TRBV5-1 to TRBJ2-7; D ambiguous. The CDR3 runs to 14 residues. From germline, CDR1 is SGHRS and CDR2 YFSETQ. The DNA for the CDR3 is TGTGCCAGCAGCTTGGGCCAGGCTACCTACGAGCAGTACTTC. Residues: CASSLGQATYEQYF.

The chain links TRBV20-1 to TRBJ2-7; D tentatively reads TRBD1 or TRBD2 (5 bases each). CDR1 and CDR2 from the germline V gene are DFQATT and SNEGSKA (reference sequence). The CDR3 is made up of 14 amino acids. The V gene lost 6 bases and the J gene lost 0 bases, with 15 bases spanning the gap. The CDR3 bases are TGCAGTGCGGCAAGAGAGGGGTACTCCTACGAGCAGTACTTC. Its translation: CSAAREGYSYEQYF.

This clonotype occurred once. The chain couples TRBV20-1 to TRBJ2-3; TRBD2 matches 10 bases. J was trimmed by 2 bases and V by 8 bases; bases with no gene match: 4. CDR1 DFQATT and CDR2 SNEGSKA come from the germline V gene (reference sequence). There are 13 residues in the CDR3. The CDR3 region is CSHSGGNTDTQYF. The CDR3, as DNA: TGCAGTCATAGCGGGGGGAACACAGATACGCAGTATTTT.